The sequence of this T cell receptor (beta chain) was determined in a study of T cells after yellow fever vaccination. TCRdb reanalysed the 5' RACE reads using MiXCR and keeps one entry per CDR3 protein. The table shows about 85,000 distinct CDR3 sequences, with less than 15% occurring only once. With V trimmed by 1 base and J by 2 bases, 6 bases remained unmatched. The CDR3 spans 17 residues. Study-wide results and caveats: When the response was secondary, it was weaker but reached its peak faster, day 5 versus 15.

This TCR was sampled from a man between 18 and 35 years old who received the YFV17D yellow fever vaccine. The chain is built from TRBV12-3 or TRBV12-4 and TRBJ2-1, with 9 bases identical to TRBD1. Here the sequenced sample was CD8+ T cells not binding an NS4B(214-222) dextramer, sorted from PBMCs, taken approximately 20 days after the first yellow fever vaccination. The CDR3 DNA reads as TGTGCCAGCAGTTTAGGGACAGGGGAGACAGCCTACAATGAGCAGTTCTTC. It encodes CASSLGTGETAYNEQFF.